The clone carrying this T cell receptor beta chain was detected many times. Antigen specificity is unknown. It was with unique molecular identifiers that the TCRbeta library was prepared. Each CDR3 protein is one row after TCRdb ran MiXCR on the PCR reads. The data show about 400,000 distinct CDR3 sequences, with about a sixth seen just once and 25% to 30% held by the top ten. Trimming left V 7 bases short and J 3 bases short, with 7 bases between. Germline CDR1 SGHRS, CDR2 YFSETQ. CDR3 length: 12 residues. The record originates from a study of T-cell reconstitution after alpha-beta-depleted transplantation in children. Study-level findings and limits: Expanded graft clones, several hundred of them, were reportedly the source of alpha-beta T cells about two months after transplant. A year post-transplant, T-cell counts and diversity derived mostly from newly produced T cells.

This TCR derives from a boy younger than two who had a stem cell transplant for Wiskott-Aldrich syndrome, so the T cells may come from the graft donor. J is TRBJ2-2 and V is TRBV5-1; D unresolved. This material consisted of PBMCs, mostly from graft donor cells, taken 360 days after TCRalphabeta/CD19-depleted stem cell transplant. CDR3 bases: TGCGCCAGCGTAAGGGACACCGGGGAGCTGTTTTTT. Its protein is CASVRDTGELFF.